One TCR beta chain is described in this entry. Its antigen is unidentified. TCRdb passed the reads through MiXCR, listing each CDR3 protein once. The table shows a few hundred thousand distinct CDR3 sequences, with 40% occurring only once. This CDR3 has 14 residues. CDR1 is MGHDK and CDR2 is SYGVNS in the germline V gene. V lost 6 bases and J 0 bases, leaving 11 bases between the germline ends. This entry is derived from a study of T cell repertoires in cytomegalovirus infection. The TCR comes from a human donor in good health (CMV status not recorded). Some clones in this sample may be carry-over from other donors' samples. V and J are TRBV25-1 and TRBJ1-2, with unresolved D. The specimen comprised cultured PBMCs, sampled from culture after CMV antigen stimulation. The CDR3 DNA sequence: TGTGCCAGCAGGGCAACGGGGACTAACTATGGCTACACCTTC. It translates to CASRATGTNYGYTF.